This T cell receptor (beta chain) was sequenced in a study of radiation and T cells in renal cell carcinoma (TCRdb year 2020). Notes on the research overall: In total, approximately 55 samples, comprising some 25 tumors and roughly 27 peripheral blood samples, were subjected to TCR beta sequencing. Across all 50 or so samples, 4,016,671 unique CDR3 nucleotide sequences encoding 2.5 million to 3 million unique CDR3 amino acid sequences were identified. The final blood draw was performed at 4 weeks after radiation, at the same time as nephrectomy.

Including cysteine and phenylalanine, the CDR3 has 14 amino acids. Of all the DNA, just the CDR3 is kept, 42 bases in frame from base 1. Taken from the germline V gene, the CDR1 and CDR2 loops are MNHNS and SASEGT. The trim is 1 base for V and 8 bases for J, with a gap of 9 bases between the germline ends. What the study reported, not specific to this receptor: An increase in top tumor clonotypes in blood was observed from baseline to 2 weeks post-radiation, followed by contraction by 4 weeks, which was taken to suggest transient expansion of tumor-resident clones. Because pretreatment tumor biopsies were not available, the study could not determine whether clonotypes were already present within the tumor at baseline. Tracking of blood repertoire dynamics stopped at roughly 29 days after treatment, with no follow-up past that point. The single-armed trial design could not address effects of radiation dose or scheduling on the TCR repertoire.

The time point label corresponds to: blood 4 weeks post-SBRT, at nephrectomy. The sample's treatment or condition, from its label and the paper: 15 Gy SBRT to primary tumor, nephrectomy 4 weeks later. The samples were drawn from a clinical trial, where primary renal cell carcinomas were treated with 15 Gy of stereotactic body radiation therapy and then removed by nephrectomy 4 weeks afterward. To follow tumor-enriched clonotypes, serial peripheral blood was collected from radiation-treated patients at baseline and at 2 weeks and 4 weeks after SBRT. Renal cell carcinoma with clear cell pathology was present in all patients. Genomic DNA for TCR sequencing was prepared using the QIAamp DNA Blood Mini Kit (Qiagen). The analyses included only samples that passed all quality control checks. TCR beta libraries were generated from genomic DNA with the immunoSEQ kit, following the manufacturer's recommendations. To prepare the libraries, a first multiplex PCR with proprietary primers was run, followed by a second PCR that added unique barcodes, and a bead cleanup was done after each round. A kit-provided positive control reaction and a negative control reaction were included in every sample batch. The final libraries were assessed on an Agilent 4200 TapeStation D1000 ScreenTape, pooled by volume, and quantified by qPCR. Sequencing was performed on an Illumina NextSeq500 with a MidOutput 150-cycle cartridge, and 156 Read1 and 15 Index1 cycles were run with kit custom primers. The pooled library was loaded at 1.0 pM, and approximately 18% PhiX control was spiked in. On the authors' methods: Vendor-processed data were analyzed in R, and a clonotype was defined as all T cells sharing the same CDR3 nucleotide sequence. For clone abundance analyses, frequencies were normalized to the 10,000 most abundant clones per sample. Public T cell clones, which averaged fewer than five per sample, were removed prior to analysis. Tumor-enriched and baseline blood-enriched clonotypes were defined by at least a 32-fold difference in abundance between compartments. A beta-binomial differential abundance model was used to identify clonotypes that were expanded or contracted between blood time points. The Baroni-Urbani and Buser coefficient was used to measure tumor-blood repertoire similarity, and groups were compared with two-tailed Wilcoxon tests in R. TCRdb's version of the immuneACCESS table is confined to in-frame rearrangements and falls short of the full clone set. An unresolved V gene accounts for under half of the shortfall where checked; the remainder is of unknown origin. The V and J calls and clone size are taken from that table; D and trimming were inferred from the DNA. The sample table records roughly 86,000 clones; just under 85% of these occur just once. Roughly a tenth of the sample rests with the top ten.

In regard to this clone: This clone's antigen is unknown. Base-call qualities are not available, and no considerably larger clone is one nucleotide away.

The sample consisted of blood, taken from a patient whose treatment included radiotherapy and nephrectomy. This TCR was recovered from a man aged 50 or older with renal cell carcinoma. The rearrangement combines TRBV6-1 with TRBJ1-6, with TRBD1 as a weak D call on 6 bases. The DNA is TGTGCCAGCAGTGAAGGGGACACGTATTCACCCCTCCACTTT. It encodes CASSEGDTYSPLHF.